This T cell receptor (beta chain) appears in the sequencing data of a study of T-cell reconstitution after alpha-beta-depleted transplantation in children (dated by TCRdb to the mid-2010s). Background for the entire study: Using TCR repertoire profiling, the study followed T-cell immune reconstitution in a quantitative way in children after TCRalphabeta/CD19-depleted allogeneic hematopoietic cell transplantation.

V is reduced by 3 bases and J by 1 base, leaving a spacing of 12 bases between them. Including cysteine and phenylalanine, the CDR3 has 14 amino acids. Only the CDR3 part of the read is kept: 42 bases, read in frame from the first base. The germline V gene (reference sequence) provides CDR1 DFQATT and CDR2 SNEGSKA. The method behind the library was PCR. The instrument given in TCRdb is Illumina HiSeq 2500. To normalize quantification of the TCRbeta repertoire, the TCR libraries were built with molecular barcoding that relied on unique molecular identifiers. The raw public data were reprocessed by TCRdb itself: fastp quality trimming at Q25, MiXCR clonotype calling, in-frame beta chains only. CDR3 protein sequences are deduplicated, and each keeps its most common genes and DNA. Across this sample there are roughly 300,000 distinct CDR3 sequences, with over 9% seen only once. 2% to 2.5% of the sample belongs to the ten largest clones.

This clonotype has a handful of counts. Its antigen is currently not known. Nothing much larger sits one base from this clone, and base qualities are not available. The chain couples TRBV20-1 to TRBJ1-1; the best D guess is TRBD1, with 6 bases matching. Source: PBMCs from the stem cell graft donor, taken from the stem cell graft. This clonotype originated in a human donor who donated a stem cell graft to a child with acute lymphoblastic leukemia. The sequenced DNA is TGCAGTGCTAGGAGGGGGGGTGGGAACACTGAAGCTTTCTTT. It encodes CSARRGGGNTEAFF.